The T cell receptor beta chain under discussion was sequenced for a study of CD8+ T cells in alopecia areata. Study observations and caveats: Sequences from scalp samples also cover resident alphabeta T cells of normal skin.

In its sample, this clone was seen a few times. Its antigen is not known. Isolated RNA was reverse transcribed into cDNA used as the sequencing template. Measured with immunoSEQ multiplex PCR; TCRdb has only the in-frame clones, and not every one. The table has about 200,000 clones, approximately 52% seen once. This clonotype originated in a human donor with alopecia areata. Sequenced here: CD4+ T cells sorted from blood, sampled at week 0.

CDR3 region: CASSSHSSAVNQPQHF. In DNA form, the CDR3 reads TGTGCCAGCAGTTCACATAGTAGTGCTGTCAATCAGCCCCAGCATTTT. The V gene is TRBV27, the J gene TRBJ1-5; D is undetermined. The germline gives CDR1 MNHEY, CDR2 SMNVEV (reference sequence). Trimming shortened V by 4 bases and J by 3 bases, and 16 bases separated the two germline ends. The CDR3 sequence is 16 residues long.